A selection of T cell receptor beta chains follows, all from one sample in a study of cytomegalovirus exposure and HLA in healthy donors. Clones were read by immunoSEQ multiplex PCR, and TCRdb kept only the in-frame ones, dropping some. The sample includes about 180,000 clones, 77% seen only once; the top ten take about 4%. The sequenced sample consisted of PBMCs. Receptors originate from a woman aged 55-70 years in good health and CMV-seropositive. Each CDR3 is given with its conserved first and last residue. Part of the rows lack a size; the others show once, few, many or a class for expanded clones.

v_call	clone_size	j_call	cdr3_aa
TRBV5-1	few	TRBJ2-2	CASHGGDRVDRELFF
TRBV7-8	.	TRBJ1-4	CASSQIRGYPATNEKLFF
TRBV27	.	TRBJ1-2	CASSWGTGSNYGYTF
TRBV14	few	TRBJ1-1	CASSGAGALNTEAFF
TRBV5-5	few	TRBJ1-4	CASSLSRDSNEKLFF
TRBV5-4	.	TRBJ1-2	CASSFTGGLWPNYGYTF
TRBV7-2	.	TRBJ2-5	CASSLAGPGASGTQYF
TRBV5-1	.	TRBJ2-7	CASSLGGTGAATSYEQYF
TRBV29-1	.	TRBJ2-3	CSVEGSGRYTAQYF
TRBV4-1	.	TRBJ1-2	CASSQVGQRNYGYTF
TRBV30	.	TRBJ1-6	CAWSQGINSPLHF
TRBV28	.	TRBJ1-4	CASSSLGGGINEKLFF
TRBV4-2	.	TRBJ1-1	CASSQANTEAFF
TRBV7-2	.	TRBJ1-5	CASSRTGSSNQPQHF
TRBV7-8	.	TRBJ2-7	CASRNGQGFYEQYF
TRBV28	.	TRBJ2-1	CASSSSVSYNEQFF
TRBV9	.	TRBJ1-6	CASSPRGQGHNSPLHF
TRBV27	.	TRBJ2-1	CASRLAGHNEQFF
TRBV6-5	.	TRBJ2-1	CASTPPGSSYNEQFF
TRBV19	.	TRBJ1-1	CASSPGTGVENTEAFF
TRBV19	.	TRBJ2-1	CASSPSSGRAYNEQFF
TRBV7-3	.	TRBJ2-3	CASSLGTSVDTQYF
TRBV15	.	TRBJ2-7	CATSRETGSYHEQYF
TRBV2	.	TRBJ2-6	CASSAGVHTGANVLTF
TRBV5-1	.	.	CASSLGLGAVSYEQYF
TRBV6-6	few	TRBJ1-5	CASRTQGNSNQPQHF
TRBV14	.	TRBJ2-1	CASSQGDAGEQFF
TRBV2	.	TRBJ1-5	CASSESGKDQPQHF
TRBV10-3	.	TRBJ1-2	CAIKGELYGYTF
TRBV7-2	.	TRBJ1-5	CASSPHGSSNQPQHF
TRBV5-5	.	TRBJ2-7	CASSLFHRASGRHEQYF
TRBV21-1	.	TRBJ2-7	CASSTNPWGPGHEQYF
TRBV7-9	.	TRBJ2-5	CASSVQGETQYF
TRBV2	.	TRBJ1-1	CASSPGQVHTEAFF
TRBV5-1	.	TRBJ2-5	CASSISGSTETQYF
TRBV4-2	.	TRBJ2-2	CASSPRRQGVIGELFF
TRBV5-1	.	TRBJ2-2	CASVPGGRTNTGELFF
TRBV5-4	.	TRBJ2-7	CASSRGGGKKLLSYEQYF
TRBV11-2	.	TRBJ1-3	CASSLVAGTGNTIYF
TRBV5-4	.	TRBJ2-1	CASSLDLYRSNSYNEQFF
TRBV6-5	.	TRBJ1-1	CASRQDTEAFF
TRBV5-1	.	TRBJ1-3	CASSLRQGSKNTIYF
TRBV5-1	once	TRBJ1-3	CASSLAQGAPPMGF
TRBV5-1	.	TRBJ1-1	CASSLQVANTEAFF
TRBV7-3	.	TRBJ2-7	CASRLAGESYEQYF
TRBV2	once	TRBJ2-2	CASSEQGNTGELFF
TRBV29-1	.	TRBJ1-1	CSVRWGAGDTEAFF
TRBV7-9	.	TRBJ2-7	CASSFRDTSYEQYF
TRBV5-1	.	TRBJ2-7	CASSLGQSRYEQYF
TRBV15	.	TRBJ2-7	CATSRGGGRYEQYF
TRBV30	few	TRBJ2-3	CAWSGGQKRGTDTQYF
TRBV9	.	TRBJ2-1	CASSAQGVNEQFF
TRBV11-2	.	TRBJ2-5	CASSLSHPAGEQETQYF
TRBV18	.	TRBJ1-5	CASSPPTGWDQPQHF
TRBV29-1	.	TRBJ1-4	CSIRDRGEKLFF
TRBV28	.	TRBJ1-2	CASSLRDRIYGYTF